What follows are 18 T cell receptor beta chains derived from one specimen sequenced in a study of T cells in women clearing cervical HPV infection. Here immunoSEQ multiplex PCR was the method, and the copy in TCRdb shows in-frame clones only, minus some. The ten most abundant clones cover about 6% of a sample with 40,000 or so clones. Sequencing used blood buffy coat. Every receptor here comes from a woman aged 18 to 75 with a cervical HPV16 infection that either progressed to CIN3+ or cleared (not recorded which).

Remarks on this clone: The read comes to an end 3 residues before the CDR3 does, leaving the germline J gene to fill in the end. The rearrangement links TRBV7-9 to TRBJ2-4; 9 bases fit TRBD1. Germline V gene lookup returns CDR1 SEHNR and CDR2 FQNEAQ (reference sequence). The CDR3 sequence is 15 residues long. CDR3 bases read: TGTGCCAGCAGGATGACAGGGGGATCTGACTATGGT. Translated, it gives CASRMTGGSDYG. The full-length CDR3 reads as CASRMTGGSDYGQYF.

Concerning this clone itself: The read finishes 3 residues shy of the CDR3 end, and the germline J gene is used to complete it. The chain has TRBV7-9 and TRBJ1-2, with 7 bases lining up with TRBD1. The CDR3 contains 14 residues. The germline CDR1 and CDR2 sequences are SEHNR and FQNEAQ (reference sequence). V was pared by 5 bases and J by 2 bases, with 5 bases of the junction left unmatched. The sequenced part of the CDR3 DNA is TGTGCCAGCAGCCTTGACAGGGACAACTATGGC. It encodes CASSLDRDNYG. The CDR3, in full, reads CASSLDRDNYGYTF.

As for this clone: The DNA ends 3 residues before the CDR3 does, and the rest of the CDR3 is filled in from the germline J gene. The chain couples TRBV5-4 to TRBJ2-5; 8 bases align to TRBD2. V shed 0 bases, J shed 1 base, and the junction held 2 bases outside the gene matches. The CDR3 sequence is 15 residues long. Germline CDR1 SGHNT, CDR2 YYREEE (reference sequence). CDR3 protein: CASSLAGLAQETQYF. The part of the CDR3 DNA that was read is TGTGCCAGCAGCTTGGCAGGACTAGCCCAAGAGACC.

A word on this clone: Coverage ceases 3 residues before the CDR3 finishes, and the germline J gene fills in the end. This sequence joins TRBV7-2 and TRBJ2-7, with D tentatively TRBD2 (6 bases). The V gene lost 1 base and the J gene lost 3 bases, with 10 bases spanning the gap. Per germline, CDR1 SGHTA and CDR2 FQGNSA. This CDR3 is built from 14 residues. This CDR3 is CASSLDLGGYEQYF. The sequenced CDR3 bases are TGTGCCAGCAGCTTAGATTTGGGGGGCTACGAG.

The CDR3 region is CASSYSGKLFF. The part of the CDR3 DNA that was read is TGTGCCAGCAGCTACTCCGGAAAA. The J gene is TRBJ1-4, the V gene TRBV2; D ambiguous. The CDR3 end is not reached by the read, which stops 3 residues before it; the germline J gene fills it in. The V and J ends lost 6 bases and 10 bases respectively, with 9 bases between them. The V gene's germline CDR1 is SNHLY and CDR2 FYNNEI. The CDR3 length is 11 residues.

As concerns this clone: The read terminates 3 residues ahead of where the CDR3 ends, so the germline J gene completes it. The chain joins TRBV7-8 to TRBJ1-6, with a possible D match to TRBD1 (5 bases). The CDR3 is 14 residues long. The germline V gene encodes CDR1 SGHVS and CDR2 FQNEAQ. The CDR3 loop reads CASSSAARDYSLHF. CDR3 DNA (partial): TGTGCCAGCAGTTCCGCCGCCAGGGATTACTCC.

CDR3: CASSPPGEPAYEQYF. Incomplete CDR3 DNA: TGTGCCAGCTCACCCCCCGGGGAGCCGGCCTACGAG. V and J are TRBV18 and TRBJ2-7; D perhaps matches TRBD2 (5 bases). The CDR3 extends 3 residues past the end of the read, so its final part is completed from the germline J gene. This CDR3 is 15 amino acids long. Germline CDR1 KGHSH, CDR2 LQKENI. V was clipped by 3 bases and J by 2 bases, with 14 bases between them.

Remarks on this clone: Read coverage stops 3 residues before the CDR3 terminus; the germline J gene supplies the remainder. The J gene is TRBJ2-7, the V gene TRBV7-8; 10 positions agree with TRBD1. From germline, CDR1 is SGHVS and CDR2 FQNEAQ. This CDR3 is built from 16 residues. Trimming took 5 bases from V and 5 from J; bases not matched to a gene: 12. The CDR3 spells CASSPRDRGSADEQYF. Partial CDR3 DNA: TGTGCCAGCAGCCCGCGGGACAGGGGTTCGGCGGACGAG.

Comments on this clone: The read ends 3 residues before the CDR3 terminus; that terminus is restored from the germline J gene. The chain joins TRBV20-1 to TRBJ2-5, with 8 bases that match TRBD1. Germline V CDR1 and CDR2: DFQATT, SNEGSKA (reference sequence). The CDR3 is 15 residues long. The V gene end was trimmed by 6 bases and the J gene end by 3 bases; junction bases not matched to a gene: 12. The sequenced CDR3 bases are TGCAGTGCCACGACAGGGGAGCGTTATGAAGAGACC. Its protein is CSATTGERYEET. The entire CDR3 is CSATTGERYEETQYF.

CDR3 bases read: TGCGCCAGCAGCCTATCGACAGGGGCAACTAATGAAAAA. It specifies CASSLSTGATNEK. The full CDR3 sequence reads CASSLSTGATNEKLFF. The chain employs TRBV5-1 and TRBJ1-4; 8 nucleotides match TRBD1. The CDR3 goes on 3 residues after the read ends, and that part is filled in from the germline J gene. The CDR3 length is 16 residues. From germline, CDR1 is SGHRS and CDR2 YFSETQ. With V trimmed by 4 bases and J by 0 bases, 5 bases remained unmatched.

Regarding this clone: The sequenced fragment ends 3 residues before the CDR3 boundary, so the rest is inferred from the germline J gene. The V gene is TRBV19, the J gene TRBJ2-4; D remains ambiguous. The CDR3 extends over 13 amino acids. Germline V lookup: CDR1 LNHDA, CDR2 SQIVND (reference sequence). CDR3 DNA (partial): TGTGCCAGCCAATATCGGGTCGGTTATGGT. Protein sequence: CASQYRVGYG. The CDR3 in its entirety is CASQYRVGYGQYF.

A word on this clone: The CDR3 end is not reached by the read, which stops 3 residues before it; the germline J gene fills it in. The V call is TRBV7-2, the J call TRBJ2-4; TRBD1 agrees at 8 bases. The CDR3 spans 15 residues. The germline gives CDR1 SGHTA, CDR2 FQGNSA. The CDR3: CASSTRTGIGSGQYF. The CDR3 DNA, read in part, is TGTGCCAGCAGCACCAGGACAGGGATAGGTAGTGGT.

About this clone: The read falls 3 residues short of the CDR3 end, and the missing part is taken from the germline J gene. The chain employs TRBV18 and TRBJ2-4; TRBD1 aligns across 7 bases. The V gene's germline CDR1 is KGHSH and CDR2 LQKENI. This CDR3 contains 17 residues. This CDR3 reads CASSPNFNRATGNGQYF. The CDR3 DNA, read in part, is TGTGCCAGCTCACCCAACTTCAATCGAGCGACAGGGAATGGT.

The CDR3 reads CAWRGQGARNEQFF. CDR3 bases read: TGTGCCTGGAGGGGACAGGGGGCGCGTAATGAG. The chain carries TRBV30 and TRBJ2-1; 12 bases are a match to TRBD1. The read ends 3 residues early relative to the CDR3; the germline J gene fills the gap. The CDR3 loop spans 14 amino acids. Trimming removed 3 bases from V and 7 bases from J; junction bases left unmatched: 4. The germline V gene encodes CDR1 GTSNPN and CDR2 SVGIG (reference sequence).

As for this clone: The read ends 3 residues shy of where the CDR3 ends; the end is completed using the germline J gene. V and J are TRBV6-2 or TRBV6-3 and TRBJ1-2; D is uncertain. The germline V gene encodes CDR1 MNHEY and CDR2 SVGEGT. The CDR3 extends over 14 amino acids. The CDR3 is CASSTSGSSYDYTF. The part of the CDR3 DNA that was read is TGTGCCAGCAGTACTAGCGGCTCCTCCTACGAC.

On this clone: One end of the junction varies from germline; a read error may be responsible. The read terminates 3 residues ahead of where the CDR3 ends, so the germline J gene completes it. The chain employs TRBV30 and TRBJ2-3; D unclear. This CDR3 is built from 11 residues. CDR1 is GTSNPN and CDR2 is SVGIG in the germline V gene (reference sequence). CDR3: CAWSEPETQYF. The covered CDR3 bases are TGTGCCTGGAGTGAACCAGAGACG.

A remark on this clone: The read is 3 residues too short to cover the CDR3 end, so that end is filled in from the germline J gene. This chain joins TRBV6-1 and TRBJ2-6; TRBD1 is a possible D gene (5 bases). This CDR3 contains 16 residues. CDR1 and CDR2 from the germline V gene are MNHNS and SASEGT. V was cut by 4 bases and J by 2 bases, with 12 bases left in between. The DNA read from the CDR3 is TGTGCCAGCAGTGCCCGGACACCCACTGGGGCCAACGTC. Residues: CASSARTPTGANV. The full-length CDR3 reads as CASSARTPTGANVLTF.

In the case of this clone: The read comes to an end 3 residues before the CDR3 does, leaving the germline J gene to fill in the end. This rearrangement joins TRBV11-1 to TRBJ2-1, with a weak D call TRBD2 (6 bases). The germline gives CDR1 SGHAT, CDR2 FQDESV (reference sequence). The CDR3 is made up of 15 amino acids. V was pared by 0 bases and J by 9 bases, with 15 bases between. The covered CDR3 bases are TGTGCCAGCAGCTTAGCGTTGGCGGGAAAAGGTGAG. The encoded protein is CASSLALAGKGE. The whole CDR3 sequence reads CASSLALAGKGEQFF.